This T cell receptor (beta chain) was documented in a study of shared clonotypes between healthy human individuals. CD4+ cells underwent separation, giving CD45RA+ naive and CD45RA-negative memory subsets. The table came from immunoSEQ multiplex PCR; TCRdb's copy has only in-frame clones and leaves some out. The sample consists of some 2.4 million clones, approximately 94% of them appearing once. This clone was detected only once. Germline CDR1 is MNHEY and CDR2 is SMNVEV (reference sequence). V dropped 5 bases and J dropped 0 bases, with 19 bases sitting between them. This CDR3 has 18 residues. V usage is TRBV27 and J usage is TRBJ2-2; TRBD2 might be the D (6 bases). Material for sequencing was naive CD4+ T cells from PBMCs. Subset noted: CD45RA+ positively selected. The receptor's source is a young man in good health. Some clones in this sample may be carry-over from other donors' samples. CDR3 sequence (DNA): TGTGCCAGCAGTACACCGGCGGGGCGGACGTCGAACACCGGGGAGCTGTTTTTT. The encoded protein is CASSTPAGRTSNTGELFF.